Listed below are T cell receptor beta chains from one sample, sequenced in a study of blood T cell repertoires in COVID-19. Repertoires were generated with immunoSEQ multiplex PCR, while TCRdb's copy carries only in-frame clones and drops some. This table holds over 60,000 clones, 76% found once. Material: peripheral blood. These receptors came from a man aged 55 to 70 with COVID-19, enrolled during active disease. Both conserved end residues are part of each CDR3. A D gene is named only where the DNA matches it firmly. Not all rows give a size; the values are once, few, many and, for expanded clones, a class.

v_call: TRBV11-3
clone_size: -
d_call: -
j_call: TRBJ2-5
cdr3_nt: TGTGCCAGCAGCCCCGCGGGGACCCAAGAGACCCAGTACTTC
cdr3_aa: CASSPAGTQETQYF

v_call: TRBV2
clone_size: -
d_call: -
j_call: TRBJ2-3
cdr3_nt: TGTGCCAGCAATTTAGGGGACACAGATACGCAGTATTTT
cdr3_aa: CASNLGDTDTQYF

v_call: TRBV7-2
clone_size: -
d_call: TRBD1
j_call: TRBJ1-1
cdr3_nt: TGTGCCAGCAGCTTTCCGCGGACAGGGGAGAACACTGAAGCTTTCTTT
cdr3_aa: CASSFPRTGENTEAFF

v_call: TRBV6-1
clone_size: -
d_call: -
j_call: TRBJ1-1
cdr3_nt: TGTGCCAGCAGTGAAGCGGGGGGGTTCTGGGCTTTCTTT
cdr3_aa: CASSEAGGFWAFF

v_call: TRBV6-2/TRBV6-3
clone_size: -
d_call: -
j_call: TRBJ1-2
cdr3_nt: TGTGCCAGCAGTTACGCGGTAACAGGAGCATCGGGCTACACCTTC
cdr3_aa: CASSYAVTGASGYTF

v_call: TRBV7-9
clone_size: -
d_call: -
j_call: TRBJ2-3
cdr3_nt: TGTGCCAGCAGCCCGGCAGATACGCAGTATTTT
cdr3_aa: CASSPADTQYF

v_call: TRBV3-1/TRBV3-2
clone_size: once
d_call: TRBD2
j_call: TRBJ2-2
cdr3_nt: TGTGCCAGCAGCCAAGCGGGGGGCACCGGGGAGCTGTTTTTT
cdr3_aa: CASSQAGGTGELFF

v_call: TRBV7-2
clone_size: -
d_call: TRBD2
j_call: TRBJ2-3
cdr3_nt: TGTGCCAGCAGCCTTGGGGGACTAGCGGGTCAAGATACGCAGTATTTT
cdr3_aa: CASSLGGLAGQDTQYF

v_call: TRBV12-3/TRBV12-4
clone_size: -
d_call: -
j_call: TRBJ2-2
cdr3_nt: TGTGCCGGGGGCGCGAACACCGGGGAGCTGTTTTTT
cdr3_aa: CAGGANTGELFF

v_call: TRBV30
clone_size: many
d_call: TRBD2
j_call: TRBJ2-5
cdr3_nt: TGTGCCTGGAACCCTGGGACTAGCGCGCAAGAGACCCAGTACTTC
cdr3_aa: CAWNPGTSAQETQYF

v_call: TRBV7-9
clone_size: -
d_call: TRBD2
j_call: TRBJ2-1
cdr3_nt: TGTGCCAGCAGCGTCCGGGAGGATGAGCAGTTCTTC
cdr3_aa: CASSVREDEQFF